The 25 T cell receptor beta chains below all came from one sample that was sequenced in a study of T cell responses to AZD1222 COVID-19 vaccine. Profiled with immunoSEQ multiplex PCR; TCRdb holds only in-frame clones, not every one. Of about 140,000 clones listed, 80% to 95% were seen once; the top ten hold 2.3%. Sequenced here: peripheral blood, sampled on day 0 of AZD1222 vaccination. These receptors were taken from an adult in good health.

Notes on this clone: Other DNA variants within this sample encode the same CDR3. The chain links TRBV6-2 or TRBV6-3 to TRBJ1-2, with TRBD1 matching 10 bases. This CDR3 has 15 amino acids. Germline assignment: CDR1 MNHEY and CDR2 SVGEGT. V lost 0 bases and J lost 2; bases outside the gene matches: 0. CDR3 residues: CASSYSGQGNYGYTF. The CDR3 region has the DNA TGTGCCAGCAGTTACTCGGGACAGGGGAACTATGGCTACACCTTC.

The V and J genes are TRBV9 and TRBJ1-2, with a tentative D call TRBD1 (5 bases). The V gene lost 0 bases and the J gene lost 7 bases, with 13 bases spanning the gap. Germline CDR1 reads SGDLS; CDR2 reads YYNGEE. This CDR3 is built from 14 residues. The CDR3 protein is CASSVAREGLGYTF. In DNA, the CDR3 is TGTGCCAGCAGCGTAGCCAGGGAAGGTCTTGGCTACACCTTC.

This clone was counted once. CDR3 amino acids: CASSPRPGLGGTDTQYF. CDR3 DNA sequence: TGTGCCAGCAGCCCACGACCGGGACTAGGTGGCACAGATACGCAGTATTTT. J is TRBJ2-3 and V is TRBV3-1 (or the pseudogene TRBV3-2); TRBD2 agrees at 8 bases. The CDR3 is made up of 17 amino acids. Germline trimming cut 4 bases from V and 1 base from J; bases unmatched to any gene: 10. CDR1 is LGHDT and CDR2 is YNNKEL in the germline V gene (reference sequence).

This clone was seen a handful of times. This sequence joins TRBV7-8 and TRBJ1-3; 9 bases agree with TRBD1. The CDR3 consists of 15 residues. Per germline, CDR1 SGHVS and CDR2 FQNEAQ. Trimming removed 1 base from V and 3 bases from J; junction bases left unmatched: 1. In DNA, the CDR3 is TGTGCCAGCAGCTTAGGGACAGGGGTTGGAAACACCATATATTTT. Its protein is CASSLGTGVGNTIYF.

CDR3 in DNA: TGTGCCAGCAGCTTAGGGGGACAGGAGCAGGTCTCCTACGAGCAGTACTTC. It codes for CASSLGGQEQVSYEQYF. The J gene is TRBJ2-7, the V gene TRBV11-2, with TRBD1 matching over 8 bases. Germline assignment: CDR1 SGHAT and CDR2 FQNNGV. CDR3 length: 17 amino acids. V shed 1 base and J 0 bases; nucleotides not matched to a gene: 8.

CDR3 in amino acids: CASSPSVQGRNHF. DNA for the CDR3: TGTGCCAGCAGCCCCTCCGTGCAGGGCCGTAACCACTTT. The chain uses TRBV3-1 (or the pseudogene TRBV3-2) and TRBJ1-6, with D possibly TRBD1 on 5 matching bases. The CDR3 has 13 amino acids. The germline gives CDR1 LGHDT, CDR2 YNNKEL (reference sequence). V dropped 4 bases and J dropped 18 bases, with 19 bases sitting between them.

The chain uses TRBV6-7 and TRBJ1-5, with D hard to call. TRBV6-7 is filed as an ORF, its function uncertain. This CDR3 has 16 amino acids. V lost 10 bases and J 11 bases, leaving 30 bases between the germline ends. The CDR3 DNA reads TGTGCCACCATTCAACCGGGGTCCGCCCGACGAGCGACCCAGCATTTT. Its protein product is CATIQPGSARRATQHF.

Notes on this clone: Distinct nucleotide sequences in the sample also encode this CDR3. The chain recombines TRBV12-3 or TRBV12-4 with TRBJ1-5; no firm D call. The V end was cut by 3 bases, the J end by 4 bases, with 1 base between. The CDR3 loop spans 11 amino acids. CDR3 nucleotide sequence: TGTGCCAGCAGTTTGAATCAGCCCCAGCATTTT. Translation: CASSLNQPQHF.

The chain recombines TRBV6-5 with TRBJ2-2; D uncertain. There are 13 residues in the CDR3. Trimming took off 7 bases at V and 5 bases at J, with 11 bases between the two ends. Germline CDR1 is MNHEY and CDR2 is SVGAGI. Here the CDR3 reads CASTSSLTGELFF. CDR3 in DNA: TGTGCCAGCACCTCCAGCTTGACCGGGGAGCTGTTTTTT.

The CDR3, as DNA: TGTGCCTTTGACAGACTAGCCCAAGAGACCCAGTACTTC. Amino acids: CAFDRLAQETQYF. The chain recombines TRBV30 with TRBJ2-5, with 7 bases that match TRBD2. Germline lookup yields CDR1 GTSNPN and CDR2 SVGIG (reference sequence). V lost 7 bases, J lost 1 base, and 6 bases stayed unmatched. There are 13 residues in the CDR3.

The chain links TRBV11-2 to TRBJ1-3; a possible D gene is TRBD1 (5 bases). Germline CDR1 SGHAT, CDR2 FQNNGV. The CDR3 length is 16 residues. Trimming removed 0 bases from V and 2 bases from J, with 11 bases in between. The CDR3 DNA sequence: TGTGCCAGCAGCTTAGATCAAAAGGGGACTGGAAACACCATATATTTT. Amino acids: CASSLDQKGTGNTIYF. Full variable domain (rest looked up from reference TRBV11-2 and TRBJ1-3): EAGVAQSPRYKIIEKRQSVAFWCNPISGHATLYWYQQILGQGPKLLIQFQNNGVVDDSQLPKDRFSAERLKGVDSTLKIQPAKLEDSAVYLCASSLDQKGTGNTIYFGEGSWLTVV.

The chain has TRBV19 and TRBJ1-5; D is uncertain. Germline V gene lookup returns CDR1 LNHDA and CDR2 SQIVND (reference sequence). V gave up 6 bases and J gave up 3 bases, with 12 bases separating them. This CDR3 comprises 14 residues. The CDR3 bases are TGTGCCAGTAGAGCCGGGGTAACCAATCAGCCCCAGCATTTT. Protein sequence: CASRAGVTNQPQHF.

The genes are TRBV7-8 and TRBJ1-6; 7 bases align to TRBD1. Germline CDR1 and CDR2: SGHVS and FQNEAQ. The CDR3 has 15 amino acids. V dropped 1 base and J dropped 6; count of bases not matched to a gene: 3. The CDR3 DNA reads TGTGCCAGCAGCTTAGTGACAGGGACTAATTCACCCCTCCACTTT. Amino acid sequence: CASSLVTGTNSPLHF.

CDR3 DNA sequence: TGTGCCAGCAGTTTACGGACAGGCCGCTCTGGGGCCAACGTCCTGACTTTC. This codes for CASSLRTGRSGANVLTF. This sequence joins TRBV28 and TRBJ2-6; 7 bases match TRBD1. Germline V gene sequence: CDR1 MDHEN, CDR2 SYDVKM. The ends lost 2 bases at V and 0 bases at J; junction bases unmatched: 4. The CDR3 loop spans 17 amino acids.

The genes are TRBV9 and TRBJ1-2; D is unclear. CDR1 and CDR2 from the germline V gene are SGDLS and YYNGEE. The CDR3 length is 15 residues. Deletions cut 4 bases from V and 3 bases from J, with 16 bases between. The CDR3 loop reads CASSPREGTDYGYTF. CDR3 nucleotide sequence: TGTGCCAGCAGCCCCCGGGAGGGTACCGACTATGGCTACACCTTC.

The CDR3 spells CASSDLRGTDTQYF. The CDR3 nucleotides read TGTGCCAGTTCTGATTTGCGTGGCACAGATACGCAGTATTTT. This chain connects TRBV6-5 to TRBJ2-3; D unresolved. Germline V gene data show CDR1 as MNHEY and CDR2 as SVGAGI. The CDR3 is made up of 14 amino acids. Trimming cost V 9 bases and J 1 base, with 14 bases left between them.

The rearrangement joins TRBV5-4 to TRBJ2-5; D remains unclear. Germline CDR1 SGHNT, CDR2 YYREEE (reference sequence). The CDR3 runs 11 residues. V was cut by 3 bases and J by 1 base, with 1 base left in between. The CDR3 sequence: CASSSQETQYF. The CDR3 region has the DNA TGTGCCAGCAGCTCCCAAGAGACCCAGTACTTC.

The CDR3 nucleotides read TGTGCCAGCAGTTTACTCATCCTCACAGGAAGCTCCTATAATTCACCCCTCCACTTT. It specifies CASSLLILTGSSYNSPLHF. The genes are TRBV28 and TRBJ1-6, with a possible D match to TRBD1 (5 bases). Germline V gene sequence: CDR1 MDHEN, CDR2 SYDVKM. This CDR3 has 19 amino acids. V lost 2 bases, J lost 0 bases, and 17 bases lay in between.

The CDR3 nucleotides read TGTGCCAGCTCACCGGGGGGGTTGGAGACCCAGTACTTC. This sequence encodes CASSPGGLETQYF. This chain uses TRBV18 with TRBJ2-5; TRBD2 agrees at 7 bases. The CDR3 is 13 residues long. Germline trimming cut 3 bases from V and 5 bases from J; bases unmatched to any gene: 3. Germline lookup yields CDR1 KGHSH and CDR2 LQKENI.

The chain links TRBV25-1 to TRBJ1-5, with 7 bases lining up with TRBD1. J gave up 2 bases and V 1 base, and 11 bases lay outside the gene matches. This CDR3 has 18 amino acids. Germline CDR1 and CDR2: MGHDK and SYGVNS. The CDR3 protein is CASSESWQGDFGNQPQHF. Written as DNA, the CDR3 is TGTGCCAGCAGTGAATCTTGGCAGGGGGACTTTGGCAATCAGCCCCAGCATTTT.

This clone occurred once. This chain links TRBV14 with TRBJ2-5; TRBD1 is a possible D gene (5 bases). The CDR3 has 14 residues. With 3 bases removed from V and 7 bases from J, the gap between germline ends came to 15 bases. Germline CDR1 is SGHDN and CDR2 is FVKESK. The DNA of the CDR3 is TGTGCCAGCAGCCACCTACGGACAACGGGGACCCAGTACTTC. This encodes CASSHLRTTGTQYF.

The CDR3 region has the DNA TGTGCCAGCAGCCTAGGGTCTTGGGACCGACAGGGCGGGAGGACTGAAGCTTTCTTT. Translation: CASSLGSWDRQGGRTEAFF. The genes are TRBV7-9 and TRBJ1-1, with TRBD1 identical over 7 bases. The junction had 23 bases not matched to a gene; V was cut back by 5 bases and J by 5 bases. The CDR3 has 19 residues. CDR1 is SEHNR and CDR2 is FQNEAQ in the germline V gene (reference sequence).

The chain recombines TRBV3-1 (or the pseudogene TRBV3-2) with TRBJ2-1; TRBD2 agrees at 9 bases. The length of the CDR3 is 15 residues. Germline CDR1 and CDR2: LGHDT and YNNKEL (reference sequence). J was trimmed by 5 bases and V by 1 base; bases with no gene match: 3. The CDR3 nucleotides are TGTGCCAGCAGCCAAGGAGCTAGCGGGAACAATGAGCAGTTCTTC. Amino acids: CASSQGASGNNEQFF.

The rearrangement links TRBV18 to TRBJ1-5, with unresolved D. Trimming shortened V by 3 bases and J by 0 bases, and 6 bases separated the two germline ends. CDR1 and CDR2 from the germline V gene are KGHSH and LQKENI. This CDR3 is built from 14 residues. CDR3 DNA: TGTGCCAGCTCACCGGGCATTAGCAATCAGCCCCAGCATTTT. It encodes CASSPGISNQPQHF.

The rearrangement uses TRBV6-5 and TRBJ2-7, with D hard to call. Germline lookup yields CDR1 MNHEY and CDR2 SVGAGI. V lost 6 bases and J 2 bases, leaving 17 bases between the germline ends. This CDR3 has 15 amino acids. CDR3 sequence (DNA): TGTGCCAGCAGAGACGACATCCTAGTGGCCTACGAGCAGTACTTC. Its protein product is CASRDDILVAYEQYF.